These 28 T cell receptor beta chains were sequenced from one sample in a study of control samples from healthy donors and cancer patients. TCRdb keeps only in-frame clones here, not all; method: immunoSEQ multiplex PCR. The sample comprises some 7,300 clones, roughly 80% of which are singletons, and approximately 16% rests with the top ten. The sequenced sample consisted of formalin-fixed, paraffin-embedded tissue. The receptors originated from a male donor with melanoma.

In nucleotides, the CDR3 is TGTGCCAGCAGTTACTCAGGTAACTCTGGAAACACCATATATTTT. It codes for CASSYSGNSGNTIYF. The chain employs TRBV6-5 and TRBJ1-3; no clear D gene. V was pared by 0 bases and J by 0 bases, with 6 bases between. The CDR3 extends over 15 amino acids. Germline V lookup: CDR1 MNHEY, CDR2 SVGAGI.

The chain is built from TRBV7-3 and TRBJ2-1; 8 bases agree with TRBD2. This CDR3 comprises 15 residues. In germline, CDR1 is SGHTA, CDR2 FQGTGA. Trimming removed 2 bases from V and 4 bases from J; junction bases left unmatched: 4. CDR3 protein: CASSLRGGFYNEQFF. In DNA form, the CDR3 reads TGTGCCAGCAGCTTACGCGGGGGGTTTTACAATGAGCAGTTCTTC.

This sequence joins TRBV12-3 or TRBV12-4 and TRBJ1-6; D is ambiguous. V was trimmed by 3 bases and J by 9 bases, leaving 6 bases between them. This CDR3 is 12 amino acids long. The CDR3 DNA is TGTGCCAGCAGTTTCGGCTTTTCACCCCTCCACTTT. Protein product: CASSFGFSPLHF.

The rearrangement joins TRBV11-1 to TRBJ2-1; 13 bases align to TRBD2. Germline V gives CDR1 SGHAT, CDR2 FQDESV (reference sequence). J gave up 5 bases and V 3 bases, and 1 base lay outside the gene matches. CDR3 length equals 15 residues. The CDR3 bases are TGTGCCAGCAGCTTCGGACTAGCGGGGGACAATGAGCAGTTCTTC. Amino acids: CASSFGLAGDNEQFF.

The chain links TRBV7-2 to TRBJ1-1, with D maybe TRBD1 (6 bases). Germline CDR1 is SGHTA and CDR2 is FQGNSA. Trimming took off 5 bases at V and 3 bases at J, with 13 bases between the two ends. The CDR3 runs 14 residues. The CDR3 region is CASSPGRGYTEAFF. CDR3 in DNA: TGTGCCAGCAGCCCTGGGAGGGGGTACACTGAAGCTTTCTTT.

This rearrangement joins TRBV7-8 to TRBJ1-1, with no clear D. The CDR3 consists of 12 residues. CDR1 SGHVS and CDR2 FQNEAQ come from the germline V gene. Between the trimmed V and J ends, which lost 3 bases and 8 bases, there was a span of 10 bases. Here the CDR3 reads CASSFSPREAFF. The CDR3 coding sequence is TGTGCCAGCAGCTTTTCCCCGCGGGAAGCTTTCTTT.

The chain uses TRBV5-1 and TRBJ2-7; D is possibly TRBD2 (5 bases). Germline CDR1 SGHRS, CDR2 YFSETQ. With 4 bases removed from V and 6 bases from J, the gap between germline ends came to 14 bases. CDR3 length: 13 amino acids. The CDR3 is CASSIGPGSEQYV. The CDR3 DNA sequence: TGCGCCAGCAGCATAGGCCCGGGGTCCGAGCAGTACGTC.

This clone occurred a few times. The chain couples TRBV2 to TRBJ1-2; possibly TRBD1 for D (5 bases). Trimming took off 5 bases at V and 7 bases at J, with 20 bases between the two ends. This CDR3 has 15 residues. Germline V gene lookup returns CDR1 SNHLY and CDR2 FYNNEI. CDR3 coding DNA: TGTGCCAGCAGTTTTCAGGGCGGGGGGTCGAGTGGCTACACCTTC. Its translation is CASSFQGGGSSGYTF.

Comment on this clone: The sample has other DNA sequences that encode this CDR3 too. The chain couples TRBV7-9 to TRBJ1-1, with 7 bases that match TRBD1. The CDR3 has 13 amino acids. CDR1 and CDR2 from the germline V gene are SEHNR and FQNEAQ (reference sequence). With 6 bases clipped from V and 7 bases from J, the junction kept 8 bases outside the gene matches. CDR3 sequence: CASSLGGAGEAFF. The CDR3 DNA sequence: TGTGCCAGCAGTCTAGGGGGCGCGGGTGAAGCTTTCTTT.

The V gene is TRBV15, the J gene TRBJ2-7; D unclear. The CDR3 contains 13 residues. Trimming pared 1 base from V and 6 bases from J, leaving 10 bases between. From germline, CDR1 is LNHNV and CDR2 YYDKDF (reference sequence). For the CDR3, the DNA is TGTGCCACCAGCAGAGCCTTGGTCTCCGAGCAGTACGTC. It codes for CATSRALVSEQYV.

This rearrangement joins TRBV12-3 or TRBV12-4 to TRBJ1-5; D is uncertain. The CDR3 is 13 residues long. The V and J ends lost 3 bases and 1 base respectively, with 4 bases between them. CDR3 sequence (DNA): TGTGCCAGCAGTTTCATGAGCAATCAGCCCCAGCATTTT. Translating gives CASSFMSNQPQHF.

Remarks on this clone: Other nucleotide sequences from this sample produce the same CDR3. The chain joins TRBV7-3 to TRBJ1-1, with D possibly matching TRBD1 (5 bases). Germline loops: CDR1 SGHTA, CDR2 FQGTGA. V was pared by 4 bases and J by 3 bases, with 9 bases between. The CDR3 is 13 amino acids. CDR3 protein: CASSSGWDTEAFF. DNA for the CDR3: TGTGCCAGCAGCTCAGGGTGGGACACTGAAGCTTTCTTT. The variable domain in full, with the rest retrieved from reference TRBV7-3 and TRBJ1-1, is GAGVSQTPSNKVTEKGKYVELRCDPISGHTALYWYRQSLGQGPEFLIYFQGTGAADDSGLPNDRFFAVRPEGSVSTLKIQRTERGDSAVYLCASSSGWDTEAFFGQGTRLTVV.

In DNA form, the CDR3 reads TGTGCCAGCAGTGAGGGTTGGGGACTAGCGGCCACAGATACGCAGTATTTT. This codes for CASSEGWGLAATDTQYF. The chain joins TRBV2 to TRBJ2-3, with 11 bases that match TRBD2. Germline-derived CDR1 and CDR2 are SNHLY and FYNNEI. The CDR3 spans 17 residues. The J segment lost 2 bases and the V segment lost 3 bases, leaving 7 bases of the junction unmatched.

This chain uses TRBV15 with TRBJ2-3, with a possible D match to TRBD2 (6 bases). Trimming stripped 4 bases from V and 4 bases from J, with 18 bases between. This CDR3 has 16 residues. Germline lookup yields CDR1 LNHNV and CDR2 YYDKDF (reference sequence). This chain's CDR3 is CATSKEGTSNSDTQYF. CDR3 coding DNA: TGTGCCACCAGCAAAGAAGGAACTAGCAACTCAGATACGCAGTATTTT. Full variable domain (rest looked up from reference TRBV15 and TRBJ2-3): DAMVIQNPRYQVTQFGKPVTLSCSQTLNHNVMYWYQQKSSQAPKLLFHYYDKDFNNEADTPDNFQSRRPNTSFCFLDIRSPGLGDTAMYLCATSKEGTSNSDTQYFGPGTRLTVL.

This clone was seen a single time. The chain is built from TRBV19 and TRBJ1-2; TRBD1 is a possible D gene (5 bases). Germline CDR1 LNHDA, CDR2 SQIVND (reference sequence). V was shortened by 1 base and J by 0 bases, with 12 bases between the two germline ends. The CDR3 has 16 residues. CDR3 sequence reads: CASSIVLGAANYGYTF. DNA for the CDR3: TGTGCCAGTAGTATAGTTCTAGGGGCCGCTAACTATGGCTACACCTTC.

The chain joins TRBV6-4 to TRBJ2-7, with D possibly TRBD1 on 6 matching bases. The germline V gene encodes CDR1 MRHNA and CDR2 SNTAGT. The CDR3 has 13 residues. The ends were cut back, 3 bases at V and 6 bases at J, with 12 bases in the middle. For the CDR3, the DNA is TGTGCCAGCAGTGAGATAGGGGGAGCCGAGCAGTACTTC. This gives the protein CASSEIGGAEQYF.

The rearrangement uses TRBV7-2 and TRBJ1-1, with TRBD1 identical over 10 bases. V lost 5 bases, J lost 5 bases, and 17 bases stayed unmatched. The CDR3 is 18 residues long. Germline V gene sequence: CDR1 SGHTA, CDR2 FQGNSA. The DNA of the CDR3 is TGTGCCAGCAGCGCCCTCCCCGGACAGGGGGGCGAGGGGACTGAAGCTTTCTTT. Amino acid sequence: CASSALPGQGGEGTEAFF.

The J gene is TRBJ2-1, the V gene TRBV6-5; D uncertain. Germline lookup yields CDR1 MNHEY and CDR2 SVGAGI. Trimming removed 4 bases from V and 5 bases from J, with 3 bases in between. The CDR3 covers 11 residues. CDR3 DNA sequence: TGTGCCAGCAGTTTAAACAATGAGCAGTTCTTC. This sequence encodes CASSLNNEQFF.

The J gene is TRBJ1-1, the V gene TRBV5-6; unclear D gene. Trimming took 0 bases from V and 5 from J, leaving 8 bases between them. Germline V gene data show CDR1 as SGHDT and CDR2 as YYEEEE. This CDR3 spans 13 amino acids. The CDR3 loop reads CASSLARRTEAFF. The CDR3 DNA reads as TGTGCCAGCAGCTTGGCCCGCAGGACTGAAGCTTTCTTT.

The rearrangement links TRBV10-3 to TRBJ2-3; 7 bases are shared with TRBD2. V lost 6 bases to trimming and J lost 4 bases; unmatched junction nucleotides: 13. The V gene's germline CDR1 is ENHRY and CDR2 SYGVKD. The CDR3 covers 16 residues. CDR3 bases: TGTGCCATCAGCGATGATAGGGAGGGTCTAGCAGATACGCAGTATTTT. This codes for CAISDDREGLADTQYF.

The J gene is TRBJ2-1, the V gene TRBV4-3; D is undetermined. V was trimmed by 1 base and J by 0 bases, leaving 13 bases between them. The germline CDR1 and CDR2 sequences are LGHNA and YSLEER. The CDR3 contains 17 residues. CDR3 bases: TGCGCCAGCAGCCAAGTAGCCGGCTTTAGCTCCTACAATGAGCAGTTCTTC. Translating gives CASSQVAGFSSYNEQFF.

This rearrangement joins TRBV5-4 to TRBJ2-2, with 8 bases aligning to TRBD1. CDR1 SGHNT and CDR2 YYREEE come from the germline V gene (reference sequence). The CDR3 is 16 amino acids. After removal of 0 bases from V and 1 base from J, the junction contained 2 bases not matched to a gene. DNA of the CDR3: TGTGCCAGCAGCTTGGGCGGGACAGGGAACACCGGGGAGCTGTTTTTT. Translating gives CASSLGGTGNTGELFF.

The V call is TRBV5-1, the J call TRBJ2-1, with no clear D. Germline CDR1 is SGHRS and CDR2 is YFSETQ. V was cut by 0 bases and J by 5 bases, with 9 bases left in between. This CDR3 is built from 14 residues. This chain's CDR3 is CASSLAGYNNEQFF. CDR3 in DNA: TGCGCCAGCAGCTTGGCTGGATATAACAATGAGCAGTTCTTC.

In this sample, this clone turned up a few times. The genes are TRBV27 and TRBJ1-2; TRBD1 aligns across 10 bases. J gave up 7 bases and V 3 bases, and 2 bases lay outside the gene matches. Germline CDR1 and CDR2: MNHEY and SMNVEV (reference sequence). The CDR3 is 13 residues long. The DNA of the CDR3 is TGTGCCAGCAGTTTGGGACAGGGGTTTGGCTACACCTTC. This sequence encodes CASSLGQGFGYTF.

The V and J genes are TRBV11-2 and TRBJ1-2; 10 bases match TRBD1. V lost 3 bases, J lost 7 bases, and 5 bases stayed unmatched. The CDR3 is made up of 14 amino acids. Looked up from germline, CDR1 is SGHAT and CDR2 is FQNNGV. The CDR3 coding sequence is TGTGCCAGCAGCTTGACAGGGGGCGTAGGTGGCTACACCTTC. It is translated as CASSLTGGVGGYTF.

The chain joins TRBV19 to TRBJ2-1; D gene unclear. This CDR3 is built from 14 residues. The V end lost 1 base, the J end lost 6 bases, and 10 bases lay between the germline ends. The germline gives CDR1 LNHDA, CDR2 SQIVND (reference sequence). CDR3 loop: CASSIAGAGNEQFF. Written as DNA, the CDR3 is TGTGCCAGTAGTATAGCCGGCGCCGGCAATGAGCAGTTCTTC.

By share, this clone counts as medium-sized. The CDR3 sequence is CASSQERVGYEQYV. As DNA, the CDR3 is TGTGCCAGCAGCCAAGAAAGGGTCGGCTACGAGCAGTACGTC. V and J are TRBV4-2 and TRBJ2-7; no reliable D call. V lost 0 bases to trimming and J lost 3 bases, with 9 bases between them. In germline, CDR1 is LGHNA, CDR2 YNFKEQ. There are 14 residues in the CDR3.

The J gene is TRBJ1-1, the V gene TRBV14; no definite D call. The V gene lost 1 base and the J gene lost 5 bases, with 11 bases spanning the gap. Per germline, CDR1 SGHDN and CDR2 FVKESK. This CDR3 contains 14 residues. The CDR3 reads CASSQGGRRTEAFF. The CDR3 region has the DNA TGTGCCAGCAGCCAAGGAGGGCGCAGGACTGAAGCTTTCTTT. Full variable domain (outside the CDR3, taken from reference TRBV14 and TRBJ1-1): EAGVTQFPSHSVIEKGQTVTLRCDPISGHDNLYWYRRVMGKEIKFLLHFVKESKQDESGMPNNRFLAERTGGTYSTLKVQPAELEDSGVYFCASSQGGRRTEAFFGQGTRLTVV.